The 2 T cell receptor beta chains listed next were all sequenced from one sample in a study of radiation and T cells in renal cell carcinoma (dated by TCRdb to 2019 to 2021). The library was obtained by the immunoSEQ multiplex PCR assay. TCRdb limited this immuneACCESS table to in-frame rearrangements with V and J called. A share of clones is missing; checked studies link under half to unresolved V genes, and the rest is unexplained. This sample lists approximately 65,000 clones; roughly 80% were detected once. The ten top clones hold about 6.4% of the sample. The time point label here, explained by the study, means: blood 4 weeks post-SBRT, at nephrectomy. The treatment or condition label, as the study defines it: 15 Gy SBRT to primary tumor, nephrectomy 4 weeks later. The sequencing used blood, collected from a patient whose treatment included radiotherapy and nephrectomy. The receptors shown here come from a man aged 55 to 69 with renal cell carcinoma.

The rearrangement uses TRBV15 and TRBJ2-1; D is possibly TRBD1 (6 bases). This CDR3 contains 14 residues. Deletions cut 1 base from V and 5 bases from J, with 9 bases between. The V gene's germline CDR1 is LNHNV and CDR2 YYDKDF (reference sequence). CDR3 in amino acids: CATSRGQVNNEQFF. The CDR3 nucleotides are TGTGCCACCAGCAGAGGACAGGTTAACAATGAGCAGTTCTTC.

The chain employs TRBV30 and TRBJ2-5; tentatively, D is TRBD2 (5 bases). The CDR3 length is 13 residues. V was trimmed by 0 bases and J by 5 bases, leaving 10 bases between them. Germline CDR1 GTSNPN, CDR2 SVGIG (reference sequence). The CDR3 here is CAWSVGGSETQYF. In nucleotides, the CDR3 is TGTGCCTGGAGTGTAGGTGGGAGTGAGACCCAGTACTTC.